This T cell receptor (beta chain) was profiled in a study of blood T cell repertoires in COVID-19. TCRdb keeps only in-frame clones here, not all; method: immunoSEQ multiplex PCR. The data show approximately 210,000 clones, 70% to 90% seen once. Germline V CDR1 and CDR2: SEHNR, FQNEAQ (reference sequence). V lost 8 bases and J 8 bases, leaving 18 bases between the germline ends. This CDR3 is 13 amino acids long. The chain employs TRBV7-9 and TRBJ1-2; TRBD1 is a possible D gene (5 bases). Material: peripheral blood. This TCR came from a man younger than 35 with active or convalescent COVID-19. CDR3 sequence reads: CASSNGGIGGYTF. CDR3 coding DNA: TGTGCCAGCTCCAACGGGGGGATCGGGGGCTACACCTTC.